The 27 T cell receptor beta chains below come from one sample, sequenced in a study of CD8+CD57+ T cells in acquired aplastic anemia. The template for TCR beta VDJ and CDR3 sequence profiling was genomic DNA. TCRdb passed the reads through MiXCR, listing each CDR3 protein once. The table shows 150,000 to 200,000 distinct CDR3 sequences, with 64% occurring only once. Material for sequencing was sorted CD4+, CD8+, or CD8+CD57+ T cells (not recorded which) from PBMCs. The origin of the receptors is a human donor with severe aplastic anemia or a healthy control (not recorded which).

The V and J genes are TRBV9 and TRBJ1-2; D unclear. Germline CDR1 SGDLS, CDR2 YYNGEE. Trimming left V 7 bases short and J 2 bases short, with 12 bases between. CDR3 length: 13 amino acids. CDR3 protein: CASRHLTNYGYTF. The CDR3 DNA follows: TGTGCCAGCCGGCACCTTACAAACTATGGCTACACCTTC.

The chain couples TRBV7-3 to TRBJ1-2, with D perhaps matching TRBD1 (5 bases). This CDR3 is built from 16 residues. Per germline, CDR1 SGHTA and CDR2 FQGTGA. V was trimmed by 3 bases and J by 4 bases, leaving 18 bases between them. The CDR3 nucleotides are TGTGCCAGCAGCTTGGGCATGACAGAGCATATCTATGGCTACACCTTC. Encoded protein: CASSLGMTEHIYGYTF.

The chain uses TRBV10-2 and TRBJ2-5; possible D gene TRBD1, 6 bases. The CDR3 consists of 15 residues. V was clipped by 4 bases and J by 8 bases, with 20 bases between them. Germline V gives CDR1 WSHSY, CDR2 SAAADI. The chain's CDR3 is CASSGTGLPRETQYF. The CDR3 nucleotides read TGCGCCAGCAGTGGAACAGGGCTTCCACGAGAAACCCAGTACTTC.

V is TRBV10-3 and J is TRBJ2-2; 9 bases agree with TRBD1. Germline V gene sequence: CDR1 ENHRY, CDR2 SYGVKD. This CDR3 spans 15 amino acids. V gave up 6 bases and J gave up 5 bases; unmatched junction bases: 7. In DNA form, the CDR3 reads TGTGCCATCAGAGGACAGGGGTTTGGGACCGGGGAGCTGTTTTTT. It encodes CAIRGQGFGTGELFF.

The rearrangement uses TRBV7-6 and TRBJ1-5; no clear D gene. Trimming took off 4 bases at V and 7 bases at J, with 8 bases between the two ends. This CDR3 contains 12 residues. The germline CDR1 and CDR2 sequences are SGHVS and FNYEAQ. The DNA for the CDR3 is TGTGCCAGCAGCTACGGAGGGCAGCCCCAGCATTTT. Its translation: CASSYGGQPQHF. The variable domain in full, with the rest retrieved from reference TRBV7-6 and TRBJ1-5, is GAGVSQSPRYKVTKRGQDVALRCDPISGHVSLYWYRQALGQGPEFLTYFNYEAQQDKSGLPNDRFSAERPEGSISTLTIQRTEQRDSAMYRCASSYGGQPQHFGDGTRLSIL.

At least ten counts were recorded for this clonotype. The chain joins TRBV9 to TRBJ1-2; 10 positions agree with TRBD1. With 4 bases clipped from V and 1 base from J, the junction kept 4 bases outside the gene matches. Germline-derived CDR1 and CDR2 are SGDLS and YYNGEE. This CDR3 has 15 residues. This CDR3 reads CASSPWTGGNYGYTF. The CDR3 DNA sequence: TGTGCCAGCAGCCCTTGGACAGGGGGTAACTATGGCTACACCTTC.

The chain links TRBV9 to TRBJ1-2, with 10 bases aligning to TRBD1. CDR1 is SGDLS and CDR2 is YYNGEE in the germline V gene. J gave up 6 bases and V 0 bases, and 11 bases lay outside the gene matches. CDR3 length equals 17 residues. The CDR3 protein is CASSVDETGGWGDGYTF. As DNA, the CDR3 is TGTGCCAGCAGCGTAGATGAGACAGGGGGCTGGGGTGATGGCTACACCTTC.

The V gene is TRBV20-1, the J gene TRBJ2-3, with 9 bases aligning to TRBD2. The J segment lost 1 base and the V segment lost 5 bases, leaving 7 bases of the junction unmatched. The length of the CDR3 is 15 residues. Per the germline V gene, CDR1 is DFQATT and CDR2 is SNEGSKA (reference sequence). The CDR3 nucleotides are TGCAGTGCTGAGGGATTAGCGGGGGGCACAGATACGCAGTATTTT. It is translated as CSAEGLAGGTDTQYF.

Only one count was recorded for this clonotype. The chain employs TRBV9 and TRBJ1-2, with D perhaps matching TRBD1 (6 bases). CDR3 size: 13 residues. V lost 4 bases and J 6 bases, leaving 13 bases between the germline ends. The germline CDR1 and CDR2 sequences are SGDLS and YYNGEE. In DNA form, the CDR3 reads TGTGCCAGCAGCTACGGCAGGGGAAATGGCTACACCTTC. Its translation: CASSYGRGNGYTF.

The J gene is TRBJ1-1, the V gene TRBV7-9; D not certain. Germline values: CDR1 SEHNR, CDR2 FQNEAQ (reference sequence). The CDR3 loop spans 15 amino acids. Trimming took off 0 bases at V and 1 base at J, with 9 bases between the two ends. CDR3 loop: CASSLAWAENTEAFF. The CDR3 DNA follows: TGTGCCAGCAGCTTAGCCTGGGCGGAGAACACTGAAGCTTTCTTT.

The V and J genes are TRBV7-2 and TRBJ1-2, with D possibly matching TRBD1 (5 bases). This CDR3 has 14 residues. Germline V CDR1 and CDR2: SGHTA, FQGNSA. V was cut by 5 bases and J by 3 bases, with 13 bases left in between. CDR3 sequence (DNA): TGTGCCAGCAGCACCGGACGGGGGGACTATGGCTACACCTTC. This gives the protein CASSTGRGDYGYTF.

The rearrangement joins TRBV19 to TRBJ2-7, with 11 bases that match TRBD1. V was pared by 4 bases and J by 0 bases, with 2 bases of the junction left unmatched. The CDR3 contains 15 residues. Germline CDR1 is LNHDA and CDR2 is SQIVND (reference sequence). The CDR3 reads CASSRDRGSSYEQYF. CDR3 nucleotide sequence: TGTGCCAGTAGTAGGGACAGGGGGAGCTCCTACGAGCAGTACTTC.

About this clonotype itself: Germline and junction disagree at one end, which may indicate a read error. The chain recombines TRBV7-7 with TRBJ1-6; D may be TRBD1 (6 bases). CDR1 SSHAT and CDR2 FNYEAQ come from the germline V gene (reference sequence). The CDR3 sequence is 13 residues long. CDR3 sequence: CASSPDRGQSLHF. CDR3 DNA sequence: TGTGCTAGCAGTCCAGACCGGGGGCAATCCCTCCACTTT.

The chain recombines TRBV15 with TRBJ2-1; no definite D call. The CDR3 covers 13 residues. V was clipped by 0 bases and J by 8 bases, with 8 bases between them. Germline assignment: CDR1 LNHNV and CDR2 YYDKDF (reference sequence). CDR3 bases: TGTGCCACCAGCAGAGATACGGATGATGAGCAGTTCTTC. As protein: CATSRDTDDEQFF.

The gene calls are TRBV20-1 and TRBJ2-1; 9 nucleotides agree with TRBD1. The CDR3 length is 16 residues. Trimming cost V 3 bases and J 6 bases; bases outside gene matches: 12. Germline values: CDR1 DFQATT, CDR2 SNEGSKA (reference sequence). The CDR3, as DNA: TGCAGTGCTAGCTTGCGGGGGACAGGGTTGAGCAATGAGCAGTTCTTC. Translation: CSASLRGTGLSNEQFF.

The chain links TRBV7-9 to TRBJ2-7; D remains unclear. CDR1 and CDR2 from the germline V gene are SEHNR and FQNEAQ (reference sequence). With 3 bases removed from V and 2 bases from J, the gap between germline ends came to 11 bases. The CDR3 is 14 residues long. DNA of the CDR3: TGTGCCAGCAGCTTGGGTTCCCCTACCTACGAGCAGTACGTC. This gives the protein CASSLGSPTYEQYV.

The CDR3 protein is CSARDNYEDFF. The CDR3 coding sequence is TGCAGTGCTAGAGATAACTACGAAGACTTCTTT. The rearrangement uses TRBV20-1 and TRBJ1-1, with unresolved D. The CDR3 spans 11 residues. With 0 bases removed from V and 14 bases from J, the gap between germline ends came to 13 bases. CDR1 and CDR2 from the germline V gene are DFQATT and SNEGSKA (reference sequence).

This rearrangement joins TRBV20-1 to TRBJ2-3, with 13 bases matching TRBD2. In germline, CDR1 is DFQATT, CDR2 SNEGSKA (reference sequence). This CDR3 has 11 amino acids. With 6 bases clipped from V and 14 bases from J, the junction kept 5 bases outside the gene matches. The CDR3 is CSAATSGRRYF. In DNA, the CDR3 is TGCAGTGCCGCGACTAGCGGGAGGAGGTATTTT.

The chain couples TRBV7-8 to TRBJ2-3; weak D call: TRBD2 (6 bases). The CDR3 length is 15 residues. Germline V gives CDR1 SGHVS, CDR2 FQNEAQ. V lost 1 base to trimming and J lost 1 base, with 9 bases between them. The CDR3 here is CASSLGGDRTDTQYF. For the CDR3, the DNA is TGTGCCAGCAGCTTAGGGGGGGACCGCACAGATACGCAGTATTTT.

This clonotype was picked up a small number of times. The chain couples TRBV7-6 to TRBJ2-7; D may be TRBD2 (7 bases). Trimming removed 5 bases from V and 6 bases from J, with 17 bases in between. From germline, CDR1 is SGHVS and CDR2 FNYEAQ. CDR3 length: 14 amino acids. CDR3 in DNA: TGTGCCAGCAGCGAGGGGGAGGGTCCCCGCGAGCAGTACTTC. It codes for CASSEGEGPREQYF.

The chain has TRBV20-1 and TRBJ2-3; D may be TRBD2 (6 bases). V lost 1 base and J lost 3, with 14 bases in between. Germline CDR1 DFQATT, CDR2 SNEGSKA (reference sequence). This CDR3 has 15 residues. Here the CDR3 reads CSARGLAGRTDTQYF. CDR3 bases: TGCAGTGCTAGAGGTTTGGCGGGAAGGACAGATACGCAGTATTTT.

The rearrangement joins TRBV25-1 to TRBJ2-3; the match to TRBD1 covers 8 bases. The CDR3 consists of 15 residues. The V gene's germline CDR1 is MGHDK and CDR2 SYGVNS. Trimming cost V 3 bases and J 6 bases; bases outside gene matches: 8. CDR3 residues: CASSDLTGAGDTQYF. The CDR3 region has the DNA TGTGCCAGCAGTGACCTGACAGGGGCGGGCGATACGCAGTATTTT. Using reference TRBV25-1 and TRBJ2-3 for the parts outside the CDR3, the full variable domain is EADIYQTPRYLVIGTGKKITLECSQTMGHDKMYWYQQDPGMELHLIHYSYGVNSTEKGDLSSESTVSRIRTEHFPLTLESARPSHTSQYLCASSDLTGAGDTQYFGPGTRLTVL.

The CDR3 coding sequence is TGTGCCAGCAGCCTTACCCGCCAAGGGGGTTATTCATCGGTCCTCCACTTT. It codes for CASSLTRQGGYSSVLHF. The chain uses TRBV2 and TRBJ1-6; D may be TRBD1 (6 bases). This CDR3 contains 17 residues. The V gene lost 6 bases and the J gene lost 15 bases, with 30 bases spanning the gap. The germline gives CDR1 SNHLY, CDR2 FYNNEI.

The chain uses TRBV7-8 and TRBJ1-4; possible D gene TRBD1, 5 bases. Germline V gene sequence: CDR1 SGHVS, CDR2 FQNEAQ. The CDR3 consists of 13 residues. V shed 7 bases and J shed 5 bases, with 11 bases lying between them. Written as DNA, the CDR3 is TGTGCCAGCACGGTCAGGGTGAATGAAAAACTGTTTTTT. It encodes CASTVRVNEKLFF.

This chain links TRBV7-9 with TRBJ2-7; D unresolved. V shed 3 bases and J shed 4 bases, with 10 bases lying between them. CDR3 length equals 13 residues. Germline CDR1 reads SEHNR; CDR2 reads FQNEAQ (reference sequence). This CDR3 reads CASSLGSEYEQYF. In DNA form, the CDR3 reads TGTGCCAGCAGCTTGGGGTCAGAATACGAGCAGTACTTC.

This rearrangement joins TRBV19 to TRBJ1-4; D unresolved. Trimming left V 4 bases short and J 3 bases short, with 15 bases between. Germline V gene data show CDR1 as LNHDA and CDR2 as SQIVND (reference sequence). The CDR3 length is 16 residues. CDR3 protein: CASSSGVGLANEKLFF. CDR3 coding DNA: TGTGCCAGTAGTAGCGGCGTTGGGCTGGCTAATGAAAAACTGTTTTTT.

The rearrangement links TRBV7-8 to TRBJ2-2; tentatively, D is TRBD1 (6 bases). Trimming took off 8 bases at V and 0 bases at J, with 13 bases between the two ends. Germline CDR1 and CDR2: SGHVS and FQNEAQ. The CDR3 covers 15 residues. The CDR3 DNA is TGTGCCAGCTACGGACAGCTCGCGAACACCGGGGAGCTGTTTTTT. Its protein is CASYGQLANTGELFF.